Sequencing of this T cell receptor (beta chain) was carried out in a study of blood T cell repertoires in COVID-19. About the study: The analysed material was cDNA or gDNA that came from T cells, B-cell-depleted T cells, or PBMCs.

Under the authors' procedure: Reference gene primers were amplified, and this amplification served to estimate nucleated cell counts. Assay used: immunoSEQ multiplex PCR; TCRdb lists only in-frame clones, some missing. V and J calls and clone size follow that table, whereas D and trimming were derived from the DNA. The data contain more than 120,000 clones, about 87% of them singletons. The CDR3 loop spans 17 amino acids. Germline values: CDR1 LNHDA, CDR2 SQIVND (reference sequence). With 5 bases clipped from V and 4 bases from J, the junction kept 13 bases outside the gene matches. The sequencing sample was made of peripheral blood. The V call is TRBV19, the J call TRBJ1-4, with 7 bases matching TRBD1. The source of this sequence is a man aged 45 to 65 who had recovered from COVID-19. CDR3 coding DNA: TGTGCCAGTAGTGCGAGACTCCGGGACAGCCTTAATGAAAAACTGTTTTTT. Amino acid sequence: CASSARLRDSLNEKLFF.